Detailed here is one TCR beta chain. The target antigen is unknown. CDR1 and CDR2 (germline): MNHNS, SASEGT. Trimming removed 3 bases from V and 1 base from J; junction bases left unmatched: 5. The CDR3 sequence is 17 residues long. This entry belongs to a study of lymphopenia after photon versus proton radiotherapy. Assay: immunoSEQ multiplex PCR; the TCRdb copy retains only in-frame clones and omits some. This table holds about 70,000 clones, 85% to 95% found once. Study-wide findings and caveats: After the lymphocyte nadir, photon-treated repertoires showed oligoclonal expansion, especially of CD8+ Temra cells. Under photons, naive T cells and diversity fell while effector/memory populations rose.

The specimen comprised peripheral blood, sampled from a patient treated with photon-based radiotherapy. The V gene is TRBV6-1, the J gene TRBJ1-5, with 11 bases lining up with TRBD1. The sequence came from a woman aged 40 to 50 with cholangiocarcinoma. Here the CDR3 reads CASSDWTGGMSNQPQHF. As DNA, the CDR3 is TGTGCCAGCAGTGATTGGACAGGGGGCATGAGCAATCAGCCCCAGCATTTT.